The 17 T cell receptor beta chains below were found in one sample sequenced in a study of spatial heterogeneity in lung cancer. A single record per CDR3 protein comes from TCRdb applying MiXCR to the 5' RACE reads. The repertoire holds about 10,000 distinct CDR3 sequences, 21% seen once, with approximately 40% in the top ten. Time point here: blood at routine non-recurrence follow-up after resection. The sequencing used PBMCs, collected at follow-up. These receptors were obtained from a male donor with early-stage non-small cell lung cancer.

The chain is built from TRBV20-1 and TRBJ2-7, with 11 bases fitting TRBD1. The CDR3 spans 15 residues. V shed 3 bases, J shed 3 bases, and the junction held 7 bases outside the gene matches. The germline V gene has CDR1 DFQATT and CDR2 SNEGSKA (reference sequence). The CDR3 coding sequence is TGCAGTGCTAGGGACAGGGGGCTAGTAGTCTACGAGCAGTACTTC. It yields the protein CSARDRGLVVYEQYF.

This sequence joins TRBV29-1 and TRBJ2-3; 9 bases fit TRBD1. The CDR3 is 14 residues long. CDR1 is SQVTM, CDR2 ANQGSEA, per germline. V lost 4 bases and J lost 2; bases outside the gene matches: 4. CDR3 loop: CSVGGTGFTDTQYF. Written as DNA, the CDR3 is TGCAGCGTTGGCGGGACAGGGTTCACAGATACGCAGTATTTT.

This clonotype is classed as medium-sized. The CDR3 DNA sequence: TGTGCCAGCAGCTTAGCCAGAGCCCAGCCCCAGCATTTT. Translation gives CASSLARAQPQHF. V gene TRBV7-9 combines with J gene TRBJ1-5, with D hard to call. Trimming stripped 0 bases from V and 7 bases from J, with 7 bases between. CDR3 length: 13 residues. The germline CDR1 and CDR2 sequences are SEHNR and FQNEAQ (reference sequence).

This clonotype was recorded only once. The V gene is TRBV27, the J gene TRBJ1-5; D is undetermined. Looked up from germline, CDR1 is MNHEY and CDR2 is SMNVEV (reference sequence). Trimming stripped 5 bases from V and 1 base from J, with 12 bases between. The CDR3 totals 15 residues. Here the CDR3 DNA reads TGTGCCAGCAGTCTCAATCACGACAGCAATCAGCCCCAGCATTTT. It codes for CASSLNHDSNQPQHF.

This clonotype was detected ten times or more. CDR3 DNA sequence: TGTGCCAGCAGTTTATCTGGGGGGGGCAATCAGCCCCAGCATTTT. It is translated as CASSLSGGGNQPQHF. The chain carries TRBV28 and TRBJ1-5; TRBD1 might be the D (5 bases). V was clipped by 1 base and J by 2 bases, with 9 bases between them. This CDR3 comprises 15 residues. The V gene's germline CDR1 is MDHEN and CDR2 SYDVKM.

This clonotype was recorded at least ten times. This chain connects TRBV12-3 or TRBV12-4 to TRBJ1-6; 7 bases are a match to TRBD1. V trimming: 6 bases; J trimming: 0 bases; junction bases outside the gene matches: 11. The CDR3 has 18 residues. The CDR3 DNA reads as TGTGCCAGCAGACTTAGGGACAGTCCAAGCTCCTATAATTCACCCCTCCACTTT. Translating it yields CASRLRDSPSSYNSPLHF.

Of note for this clonotype: With a much larger clone just one base away, this may be a read error. The chain uses TRBV2 and TRBJ1-1; tentatively, D is TRBD1 (6 bases). This CDR3 is built from 13 residues. Germline V gene lookup returns CDR1 SNHLY and CDR2 FYNNEI. CDR3 protein: CANSGDTNTEAFF. Here the CDR3 DNA reads TGTGCCAACAGTGGGGACACGAACACTGAAGCTTTCTTT.

Only a few counts were recorded for this clonotype. The chain uses TRBV9 and TRBJ1-1; D gene uncertain. V dropped 1 base and J dropped 1 base, with 5 bases sitting between them. The CDR3 is 13 amino acids. In germline, CDR1 is SGDLS, CDR2 YYNGEE. Written as DNA, the CDR3 is TGTGCCAGCAGCGTACGTTGGAACACTGAAGCTTTCTTT. Protein sequence: CASSVRWNTEAFF.

This clonotype was observed many times. J is TRBJ1-1 and V is TRBV3-1; D uncertain. Germline CDR1 is LGHDT and CDR2 is YNNKEL (reference sequence). V was cut by 4 bases and J by 2 bases, with 11 bases left in between. The CDR3 totals 14 residues. The CDR3 sequence: CASSLMRQNTEAFF. DNA of the CDR3: TGTGCCAGCAGCCTCATGCGGCAAAACACTGAAGCTTTCTTT.

Points on this clonotype: A much larger clone is a single base away; this may be a read error. The J gene is TRBJ1-2, the V gene TRBV6-5; 7 nucleotides line up with TRBD1. CDR1 is MNHEY and CDR2 is SVGAGI in the germline V gene. This CDR3 is 15 amino acids long. Trimming at V came to 0 bases and at J to 4 bases, leaving 5 bases not matched to a gene. For the CDR3, the DNA is TGTGCCAGCAGTTACTCTTGGGACAGCTTCTATGGCTACACCTTC. Translating gives CASSYSWDSFYGYTF.

This clonotype was detected a few times. The chain uses TRBV7-2 and TRBJ2-2, with TRBD2 matching 8 bases. The V and J ends lost 5 bases and 8 bases, in that order; junction bases with no gene match: 19. CDR3 size: 18 residues. Germline V CDR1 and CDR2: SGHTA, FQGNSA. CDR3 loop: CASSPQALGTSGRGELFF. DNA of the CDR3: TGTGCCAGCAGCCCCCAAGCCCTCGGGACTAGTGGGCGAGGGGAGCTGTTTTTT.

J is TRBJ2-5 and V is TRBV11-2; D unresolved. The CDR3 length is 14 residues. V was cut by 0 bases and J by 7 bases, with 12 bases left in between. Germline CDR1 and CDR2: SGHAT and FQNNGV. The CDR3 protein is CASSLESGPGTQYF. As DNA, the CDR3 is TGTGCCAGCAGCTTAGAATCAGGCCCGGGGACCCAGTACTTC.

This chain joins TRBV7-2 and TRBJ1-2; no clear D. Germline V gene lookup returns CDR1 SGHTA and CDR2 FQGNSA. There are 15 residues in the CDR3. Trimming stripped 5 bases from V and 0 bases from J, with 13 bases between. Here the CDR3 reads CASSPSTTANYGYTF. DNA of the CDR3: TGTGCCAGCAGCCCCTCAACTACTGCTAACTATGGCTACACCTTC.

Many counts were recorded for this clonotype. This chain connects TRBV12-3 or TRBV12-4 to TRBJ1-5; tentative D call: TRBD1 (5 bases). The CDR3 runs to 13 residues. Trimming shortened V by 4 bases and J by 7 bases, and 11 bases separated the two germline ends. CDR3 DNA: TGTGCCAGCAGTTCCAGGGTTGTGCAGCCCCAGCATTTT. This gives the protein CASSSRVVQPQHF.

This clonotype was found many times. The chain couples TRBV28 to TRBJ1-5; D is uncertain. Trimming pared 5 bases from V and 3 bases from J, leaving 5 bases between. The germline CDR1 and CDR2 sequences are MDHEN and SYDVKM. The length of the CDR3 is 12 residues. The CDR3, as DNA: TGTGCCAGCAGTCCGGACAATCAGCCCCAGCATTTT. As protein: CASSPDNQPQHF.

This clonotype was seen at least ten times. This chain joins TRBV5-1 and TRBJ1-5; D uncertain. The CDR3 consists of 14 residues. Per the germline V gene, CDR1 is SGHRS and CDR2 is YFSETQ. V lost 0 bases and J lost 4, with 8 bases in between. The DNA of the CDR3 is TGCGCCAGCAGCTTGGATAACTTAAATCAGCCCCAGCATTTT. Its translation is CASSLDNLNQPQHF. The whole variable domain, filled in from reference TRBV5-1 and TRBJ1-5, reads KAGVTQTPRYLIKTRGQQVTLSCSPISGHRSVSWYQQTPGQGLQFLFEYFSETQRNKGNFPGRFSGRQFSNSRSEMNVSTLELGDSALYLCASSLDNLNQPQHFGDGTRLSIL.

This clonotype is medium-sized in the sample. The chain couples TRBV28 to TRBJ2-7; TRBD1 agrees at 8 bases. This CDR3 contains 12 residues. The V gene end was trimmed by 8 bases and the J gene end by 5 bases; junction bases not matched to a gene: 5. Germline CDR1 MDHEN, CDR2 SYDVKM. This CDR3 is CASWDRPHEQYF. The CDR3 DNA is TGTGCCAGCTGGGACAGGCCCCACGAGCAGTACTTC.